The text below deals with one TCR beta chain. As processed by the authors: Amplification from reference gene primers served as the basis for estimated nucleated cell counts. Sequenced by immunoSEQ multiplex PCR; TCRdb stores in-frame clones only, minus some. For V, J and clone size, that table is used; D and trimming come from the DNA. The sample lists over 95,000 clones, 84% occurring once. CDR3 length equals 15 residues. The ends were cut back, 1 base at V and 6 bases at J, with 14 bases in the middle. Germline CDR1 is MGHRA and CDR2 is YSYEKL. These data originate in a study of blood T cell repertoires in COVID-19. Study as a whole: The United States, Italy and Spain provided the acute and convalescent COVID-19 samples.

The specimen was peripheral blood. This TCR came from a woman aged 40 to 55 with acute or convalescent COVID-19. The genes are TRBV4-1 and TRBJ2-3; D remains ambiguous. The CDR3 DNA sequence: TGCGCCAGCAGCCAAGGGTTGACTTTGTCCGATACGCAGTATTTT. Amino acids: CASSQGLTLSDTQYF.